This T cell receptor beta chain originates from a study of glioma-infiltrating T cells after dendritic cell vaccination. The germline V gene has CDR1 MNHEY and CDR2 SVGAGI. There are 15 residues in the CDR3. Trimming shortened V by 0 bases and J by 5 bases, and 13 bases separated the two germline ends. Before vaccination, two weeks after the third vaccination, and at progression, PBMC were collected. Sequencing used immunoSEQ multiplex PCR; TCRdb keeps in-frame clones, though not all of them. The sample records about 82,000 clones, roughly 90% being singletons. The chain uses TRBV6-5 and TRBJ1-1; D is uncertain. The source material was blood, sampled before dendritic cell vaccination. The source of this sequence is a human donor with glioblastoma. CDR3: CASSYSPRRVTEAFF. The CDR3 region has the DNA TGTGCCAGCAGTTACTCTCCAAGACGGGTTACTGAAGCTTTCTTT.